The 20 T cell receptor beta chains in this list originate from one sample, sequenced in a study of T cell changes during pregnancy in multiple sclerosis. Only in-frame clones appear in the TCRdb table, and some are missing; sequencing was by immunoSEQ multiplex PCR. The sample shows around 38,000 clones, under 95% of them seen only once. Sequenced here: CD8+ T cells from peripheral blood mononuclear cells, sampled in the third trimester of pregnancy. The receptors derive from a female donor with multiple sclerosis, enrolled in a pregnancy study.

The chain is built from TRBV6-4 and TRBJ2-2, with D perhaps matching TRBD1 (6 bases). The CDR3 contains 14 residues. Trimming took 0 bases from V and 6 from J, leaving 8 bases between them. Germline-derived CDR1 and CDR2 are MRHNA and SNTAGT. This CDR3 is CASSDSGGAGELFF. In DNA form, the CDR3 reads TGTGCCAGCAGTGACTCAGGGGGAGCCGGGGAGCTGTTTTTT.

The gene calls are TRBV28 and TRBJ1-1; D uncertain. V dropped 4 bases and J dropped 2 bases, with 14 bases sitting between them. This CDR3 contains 15 residues. Germline loops: CDR1 MDHEN, CDR2 SYDVKM. The CDR3 bases are TGTGCCAGCAGTTCGATCAGGCACCTAAACACTGAAGCTTTCTTT. Its translation is CASSSIRHLNTEAFF.

V gene TRBV28 combines with J gene TRBJ2-1, with unresolved D. Germline V gene sequence: CDR1 MDHEN, CDR2 SYDVKM. This CDR3 has 11 amino acids. V shed 3 bases and J shed 8 bases, with 5 bases lying between them. The CDR3 DNA reads TGTGCCAGCAGTTTCGTTGATGAGCAGTTCTTC. Amino acids: CASSFVDEQFF.

The CDR3 here is CASSMGGVAGANEQFF. Here the CDR3 DNA reads TGTGCCAGTAGTATGGGCGGGGTAGCGGGAGCTAATGAGCAGTTCTTC. This sequence joins TRBV19 and TRBJ2-1, with 9 bases that match TRBD2. V trimming: 3 bases; J trimming: 7 bases; junction bases outside the gene matches: 10. Germline V gene data show CDR1 as LNHDA and CDR2 as SQIVND (reference sequence). The CDR3 spans 16 residues.

This rearrangement joins TRBV19 to TRBJ2-2; 9 bases agree with TRBD1. The CDR3 is 18 amino acids. The germline V gene encodes CDR1 LNHDA and CDR2 SQIVND (reference sequence). The ends lost 1 base at V and 3 bases at J; junction bases unmatched: 9. The CDR3 sequence: CASSIAEWDREYTGELFF. The DNA of the CDR3 is TGTGCCAGTAGTATAGCGGAATGGGACAGGGAATACACCGGGGAGCTGTTTTTT.

The chain uses TRBV7-9 and TRBJ2-7; D is undetermined. V lost 0 bases to trimming and J lost 2 bases, with 8 bases between them. Germline CDR1 and CDR2: SEHNR and FQNEAQ (reference sequence). This CDR3 has 14 amino acids. CDR3 DNA sequence: TGTGCCAGCAGCTTAGCGGAGAAACCCTACGAGCAGTACTTC. This sequence encodes CASSLAEKPYEQYF.

The chain carries TRBV4-3 and TRBJ1-1; tentative D call: TRBD1 (5 bases). Trimming shortened V by 2 bases and J by 1 base, and 17 bases separated the two germline ends. Germline CDR1 is LGHNA and CDR2 is YSLEER. The CDR3 totals 17 residues. For the CDR3, the DNA is TGCGCCAGCAGCCAACAGGCCCCGGGGGACGGGAACACTGAAGCTTTCTTT. Translation: CASSQQAPGDGNTEAFF.

The genes are TRBV4-3 and TRBJ2-5, with D perhaps matching TRBD1 (6 bases). The V and J ends lost 0 bases and 9 bases respectively, with 20 bases between them. Germline V CDR1 and CDR2: LGHNA, YSLEER. The CDR3 sequence is 16 residues long. CDR3 loop: CASSQEVSGGEGSQYF. Written as DNA, the CDR3 is TGCGCCAGCAGCCAAGAGGTTTCTGGGGGCGAAGGTTCCCAGTACTTC.

This rearrangement joins TRBV7-9 to TRBJ1-5; TRBD1 matches 9 bases. This CDR3 comprises 12 residues. V lost 8 bases and J lost 6; bases outside the gene matches: 2. Germline assignment: CDR1 SEHNR and CDR2 FQNEAQ (reference sequence). This CDR3 is CASGTGFQPQHF. CDR3 nucleotide sequence: TGTGCCAGCGGGACAGGGTTTCAGCCCCAGCATTTT.

This clone was observed a single time. The rearrangement uses TRBV13 and TRBJ2-5; tentative D call: TRBD2 (6 bases). CDR1 PRHDT and CDR2 FYEKMQ come from the germline V gene (reference sequence). The length of the CDR3 is 15 residues. V was pared by 5 bases and J by 4 bases, with 17 bases between. For the CDR3, the DNA is TGTGCCAGCAGCCCTGGTCAGGGACTCCGAGAGACCCAGTACTTC. It specifies CASSPGQGLRETQYF.

V usage is TRBV4-1 and J usage is TRBJ1-1, with 8 bases fitting TRBD1. Germline V lookup: CDR1 MGHRA, CDR2 YSYEKL. The length of the CDR3 is 16 residues. V was pared by 1 base and J by 2 bases, with 6 bases of the junction left unmatched. CDR3 region: CASSQALGTGNTEAFF. CDR3 nucleotide sequence: TGCGCCAGCAGCCAAGCTCTAGGGACAGGTAACACTGAAGCTTTCTTT.

This sequence joins TRBV4-1 and TRBJ2-3; 9 bases match TRBD2. CDR1 is MGHRA, CDR2 YSYEKL, per germline. There are 17 residues in the CDR3. V was pared by 0 bases and J by 3 bases, with 7 bases of the junction left unmatched. CDR3 protein: CASSQEGGGRGTDTQYF. The CDR3 DNA sequence: TGCGCCAGCAGCCAAGAAGGAGGCGGGAGGGGAACAGATACGCAGTATTTT.

This clone has a single count. J is TRBJ1-1 and V is TRBV11-1; 9 bases align to TRBD1. The CDR3 has 14 amino acids. V shed 5 bases, J shed 6 bases, and the junction held 7 bases outside the gene matches. Germline V gene data show CDR1 as SGHAT and CDR2 as FQDESV (reference sequence). This chain's CDR3 is CASSQTGQGAEAFF. For the CDR3, the DNA is TGTGCCAGCAGCCAAACGGGACAGGGTGCTGAAGCTTTCTTT.

This chain links TRBV29-1 with TRBJ2-7, with TRBD1 matching 9 bases. This CDR3 region has 14 residues. CDR1 and CDR2 (germline): SQVTM, ANQGSEA. The V segment lost 1 base and the J segment 7 bases; nucleotides outside the gene matches: 8. As DNA, the CDR3 is TGCAGCGTTGAAGTGGGACAGGGATTAGGGGAGCAGTACTTC. It codes for CSVEVGQGLGEQYF.

This clone was seen once. The rearrangement joins TRBV6-1 to TRBJ2-7; 7 bases agree with TRBD2. Germline loops: CDR1 MNHNS, CDR2 SASEGT. With 6 bases clipped from V and 4 bases from J, the junction kept 9 bases outside the gene matches. This CDR3 region has 14 residues. CDR3 protein: CASSVSGKAYEQYF. In nucleotides, the CDR3 is TGTGCCAGCAGCGTAAGCGGGAAGGCATACGAGCAGTACTTC.

The gene calls are TRBV28 and TRBJ1-3; tentatively, D is TRBD1 (5 bases). CDR3 length: 15 residues. Germline V gives CDR1 MDHEN, CDR2 SYDVKM. Between the trimmed V and J ends, which lost 2 bases and 3 bases, there was a span of 11 bases. The CDR3 loop is CASSLKTDGGNTIYF. The DNA of the CDR3 is TGTGCCAGCAGTTTAAAGACAGACGGTGGAAACACCATATATTTT.

The V gene is TRBV7-9, the J gene TRBJ1-2; D remains unclear. The V end lost 1 base, the J end lost 0 bases, and 12 bases lay between the germline ends. Looked up from germline, CDR1 is SEHNR and CDR2 is FQNEAQ (reference sequence). This CDR3 comprises 16 residues. CDR3 sequence (DNA): TGTGCCAGCAGCTTAGGTTCCGCTAACCCTAACTATGGCTACACCTTC. It specifies CASSLGSANPNYGYTF.

CDR3 in DNA: TGTGCCAGCAGTAAGGGAGAATCCTCTGGGGCCAACGTCCTGACTTTC. It specifies CASSKGESSGANVLTF. The chain links TRBV28 to TRBJ2-6, with D possibly TRBD2 on 5 matching bases. V was clipped by 5 bases and J by 0 bases, with 11 bases between them. CDR1 and CDR2 from the germline V gene are MDHEN and SYDVKM. This CDR3 is built from 16 residues.

The V call is TRBV19, the J call TRBJ2-5; D gene unclear. The CDR3 contains 17 residues. Germline CDR1 is LNHDA and CDR2 is SQIVND (reference sequence). V dropped 5 bases and J dropped 1 base, with 20 bases sitting between them. Here the CDR3 DNA reads TGTGCCAGTAGTCTAAGTTCGAGTGAACTCGTCCAAGAGACCCAGTACTTC. It translates to CASSLSSSELVQETQYF.

The V and J genes are TRBV27 and TRBJ1-2, with TRBD1 identical over 7 bases. CDR1 is MNHEY, CDR2 SMNVEV, per germline (reference sequence). The J segment lost 4 bases and the V segment lost 6 bases, leaving 5 bases of the junction unmatched. There are 13 residues in the CDR3. The CDR3 DNA follows: TGTGCCAGCAGGCAGGGACAGCTCTATGGCTACACCTTC. This codes for CASRQGQLYGYTF.